Here is one T cell receptor beta chain with its context. Its antigen remains unknown. The donors comprised healthy bone marrow donors. The sample comes from a study of cytomegalovirus exposure and HLA in healthy donors. The PCR had 60 Vbeta and 13 Jbeta primers. Produced via immunoSEQ multiplex PCR; TCRdb's table is partial and in-frame only. The sample records some 120,000 clones, roughly 76% being singletons. The ends lost 6 bases at V and 5 bases at J; junction bases unmatched: 11. This CDR3 is built from 15 residues. Looked up from germline, CDR1 is MNHEY and CDR2 is SMNVEV (reference sequence). General study results and limits: Whilst most TCR sequences proved rare, a subset of public TCRs occurred across many donors. A cluster of highly shared sequence variants was likely a sequencing artifact. The investigators catalogued 150 or so TCR beta chains as cytomegalovirus-associated.

The V call is TRBV27, the J call TRBJ1-1, with 8 bases aligning to TRBD1. The receptor's source is a woman aged 60 to 75 in good health and CMV-seropositive. The sample consisted of PBMCs. CDR3 residues: CASRGIDRGRTEAFF. The CDR3 DNA reads as TGTGCCAGCAGGGGCATTGACAGGGGCAGAACTGAAGCTTTCTTT.